These T cell receptor beta chains were read from a single sample in a study of shared clonotypes between healthy human individuals. Clones were read by immunoSEQ multiplex PCR, and TCRdb kept only the in-frame ones, dropping some. The sample includes approximately 2.1 million clones, about 92% of them seen just once. Sequences were obtained from naive CD4+ T cells from PBMCs. These receptors originate from a young man in good health. Some clones in this sample may be carry-over from other donors' samples. Each CDR3 is given with its conserved first and last residue. Fields, in order: D gene, V gene, J gene, clone size, CDR3 DNA, CDR3 protein. The D gene is left open where the match is weak. Clone size is stated in some rows and not others, as once, few, many or a class when expanded.

d_gene: TRBD1
v_gene: TRBV19
j_gene: TRBJ1-5
abundance: few
CDR3nt: TGTGCCAGTATTTGGGACAGAAAGGATAGCAATCAGCCCCAGCATTTT
CDR3aa: CASIWDRKDSNQPQHF

d_gene: -
v_gene: TRBV15
j_gene: TRBJ1-2
abundance: -
CDR3nt: TGTGCCACCAGCAACAAGCCGGACCTATTTCCCCTCTATGGCTACACCTTC
CDR3aa: CATSNKPDLFPLYGYTF

d_gene: -
v_gene: TRBV6-6
j_gene: TRBJ1-5
abundance: -
CDR3nt: TGTGCCGGCAGTTACAATGAGGGCCGCAATCAGCCCCAGCATTTT
CDR3aa: CAGSYNEGRNQPQHF

d_gene: -
v_gene: TRBV2
j_gene: TRBJ2-6
abundance: -
CDR3nt: TGTGCCAGCAGTGCGGGGGCTGGGGCCAACGTCCTGACTTTC
CDR3aa: CASSAGAGANVLTF

d_gene: -
v_gene: TRBV7-2
j_gene: TRBJ2-5
abundance: -
CDR3nt: TGTGCCAGCAGCTTAGTTAAACAAGAGACCCAGTACTTC
CDR3aa: CASSLVKQETQYF

d_gene: TRBD2
v_gene: TRBV28
j_gene: TRBJ2-1
abundance: -
CDR3nt: TGTGCCAGCAGCTCAAGCGGGGTAAACTACAATGAGCAGTTCTTC
CDR3aa: CASSSSGVNYNEQFF

d_gene: TRBD1
v_gene: TRBV30
j_gene: TRBJ2-5
abundance: -
CDR3nt: TGTGCCTGGGGTCAATGGGGGCGGGACAGGGGGTCCCAAGAGACCCAGTACTTC
CDR3aa: CAWGQWGRDRGSQETQYF

d_gene: -
v_gene: TRBV29-1
j_gene: TRBJ1-2
abundance: -
CDR3nt: TGCAGCGTTGAACCCAGCGTGGGTGAAGGACAAACCTATGGCTACACCTTC
CDR3aa: CSVEPSVGEGQTYGYTF

d_gene: -
v_gene: TRBV28
j_gene: TRBJ1-2
abundance: -
CDR3nt: TGTGCCAGCTGCTTTGGGGGGCTCTATGGCTACACCTTC
CDR3aa: CASCFGGLYGYTF

d_gene: -
v_gene: TRBV7-2
j_gene: TRBJ2-2
abundance: -
CDR3nt: TGTGCCAGCAGCTTAGATTCCGGGGAGCTGTTTTTT
CDR3aa: CASSLDSGELFF

d_gene: TRBD1
v_gene: TRBV27
j_gene: TRBJ2-7
abundance: -
CDR3nt: TGTGCCAGCAGTTTATATCGGGACAGGGGAATCGAGCAGTACTTC
CDR3aa: CASSLYRDRGIEQYF

d_gene: TRBD2
v_gene: TRBV9
j_gene: TRBJ2-7
abundance: -
CDR3nt: TGTGCCAGCAGCCCCCGAGCGGGAGGGAACTACGAGCAGTACTTC
CDR3aa: CASSPRAGGNYEQYF

d_gene: -
v_gene: TRBV28
j_gene: TRBJ2-7
abundance: -
CDR3nt: TGTGCCAGCAGAATCTCAGGGACCTCCCCGTGGGAGCAGTACTTC
CDR3aa: CASRISGTSPWEQYF

d_gene: TRBD2
v_gene: TRBV5-1
j_gene: TRBJ2-3
abundance: once
CDR3nt: TGCGCCAGCAGCTTGTGGAGCGGGAGGTCCTCAGATACGCAGTATTTT
CDR3aa: CASSLWSGRSSDTQYF

d_gene: TRBD1
v_gene: TRBV5-1
j_gene: TRBJ1-2
abundance: -
CDR3nt: TGCGCCAGCAGCACTACCCAACAGGGGGCGGATGGCTACACCTTC
CDR3aa: CASSTTQQGADGYTF

d_gene: -
v_gene: TRBV30
j_gene: TRBJ1-4
abundance: -
CDR3nt: TGTGCCTGGAGGGCCTTTAATGAAAAACTGTTTTTT
CDR3aa: CAWRAFNEKLFF

d_gene: -
v_gene: TRBV30
j_gene: TRBJ1-4
abundance: -
CDR3nt: TGTGCCTGGAGTGCAGGGCACTTTGCAACTAATGAAAAACTGTTTTTT
CDR3aa: CAWSAGHFATNEKLFF

d_gene: TRBD1
v_gene: TRBV30
j_gene: TRBJ2-1
abundance: -
CDR3nt: TGTGCCTGGGGACGCCAGGGGGCATACAATGAGCAGTTCTTC
CDR3aa: CAWGRQGAYNEQFF

d_gene: TRBD2
v_gene: TRBV5-1
j_gene: TRBJ2-1
abundance: -
CDR3nt: TGCGCCAGCAGCCCGGGACTAGCGGGAGGCTTCTCCTACAATGAGCAGTTCTTC
CDR3aa: CASSPGLAGGFSYNEQFF

d_gene: TRBD1
v_gene: TRBV28
j_gene: TRBJ2-1
abundance: -
CDR3nt: TGTGCCAGCAGGACGTCAGGGGGCCGGGGCTCCTACAATGAGCAGTTCTTC
CDR3aa: CASRTSGGRGSYNEQFF

d_gene: -
v_gene: TRBV9
j_gene: TRBJ2-1
abundance: -
CDR3nt: TGTGCCAGCAGCGGCGGAACCTACAATGAGCAGTTCTTC
CDR3aa: CASSGGTYNEQFF

d_gene: -
v_gene: TRBV28
j_gene: TRBJ2-1
abundance: -
CDR3nt: TGTGCCAGCAGAAACTCGGGACTCGTCTCCTACAATGAGCAGTTCTTC
CDR3aa: CASRNSGLVSYNEQFF

d_gene: TRBD1
v_gene: TRBV5-4
j_gene: TRBJ2-5
abundance: -
CDR3nt: TGTGCCAGCAGTTCCACAGGGGCGGAGACCCAGTACTTC
CDR3aa: CASSSTGAETQYF

d_gene: -
v_gene: TRBV20-1
j_gene: TRBJ2-5
abundance: -
CDR3nt: TGCAGTGCGAGCCAAGAGACCCAGTACTTC
CDR3aa: CSASQETQYF

d_gene: TRBD2
v_gene: TRBV11-2
j_gene: TRBJ2-7
abundance: once
CDR3nt: TGTGCCAGCAGCTTCCGACTAGCGGGAGGCTACGAGCAGTACTTC
CDR3aa: CASSFRLAGGYEQYF

d_gene: TRBD2
v_gene: TRBV5-1
j_gene: TRBJ2-3
abundance: -
CDR3nt: TGCGCCAGCAGCTTAGGGCTAGCGGGAGGATATGATACGCAGTATTTT
CDR3aa: CASSLGLAGGYDTQYF

d_gene: -
v_gene: TRBV25-1
j_gene: TRBJ2-7
abundance: -
CDR3nt: TGTGCCAGCAGTGGGATGGGGTACGAGCAGTACTTC
CDR3aa: CASSGMGYEQYF

d_gene: -
v_gene: TRBV15
j_gene: TRBJ1-4
abundance: once
CDR3nt: TGTGCCACCAGCAGAGTAGCTCGACCCCTAACTAATGAAAAACTGTTTTTT
CDR3aa: CATSRVARPLTNEKLFF

d_gene: -
v_gene: TRBV28
j_gene: TRBJ2-3
abundance: -
CDR3nt: TGTGCCAGCGGGACGGAAGTCTTTCTGGATACGCAGTATTTT
CDR3aa: CASGTEVFLDTQYF

d_gene: -
v_gene: TRBV4-2
j_gene: TRBJ1-6
abundance: -
CDR3nt: TGTGCCAGCAGCCAGGTCGGGGGCTCACCCCTCCACTTT
CDR3aa: CASSQVGGSPLHF

d_gene: TRBD1
v_gene: TRBV2
j_gene: TRBJ1-5
abundance: -
CDR3nt: TGTGCCAGCAGTGAACAGGCAGGGGGAGATCAGCCCCAGCATTTT
CDR3aa: CASSEQAGGDQPQHF

d_gene: -
v_gene: TRBV20-1
j_gene: TRBJ2-1
abundance: -
CDR3nt: TGCAGTGCTAGAGTTTACAATGAGCAGTTCTTC
CDR3aa: CSARVYNEQFF

d_gene: TRBD1
v_gene: TRBV6-5
j_gene: TRBJ2-5
abundance: few
CDR3nt: TGTGCCAGCAGCCCGGGACAGGGGAGGGAAGAGACCCAGTACTTC
CDR3aa: CASSPGQGREETQYF

d_gene: -
v_gene: TRBV10-3
j_gene: TRBJ2-1
abundance: once
CDR3nt: TGTGCCATCAGTGAGTCAGCCGAGTACAATGAGCAGTTCTTC
CDR3aa: CAISESAEYNEQFF

d_gene: -
v_gene: TRBV6-5
j_gene: TRBJ1-2
abundance: -
CDR3nt: TGTGCCAGCAGTTACGACGGGACGCCCGGGGATGGCTACACCTTC
CDR3aa: CASSYDGTPGDGYTF

d_gene: -
v_gene: TRBV9
j_gene: TRBJ2-2
abundance: -
CDR3nt: TGTGCCAGCAGCGTAGAAGGACAGAGGACCGGGGAGCTGTTTTTT
CDR3aa: CASSVEGQRTGELFF

d_gene: TRBD1
v_gene: TRBV28
j_gene: TRBJ2-1
abundance: -
CDR3nt: TGTGCCAGCAGTTCGGGACAGGGGGATGAGCAGTTCTTC
CDR3aa: CASSSGQGDEQFF

d_gene: TRBD2
v_gene: TRBV14
j_gene: TRBJ2-1
abundance: -
CDR3nt: TGTACCAGCAGCCAATCCGGGAGGGCCCAGGTTGAGCAGTTCTTC
CDR3aa: CTSSQSGRAQVEQFF

d_gene: TRBD1
v_gene: TRBV7-9
j_gene: TRBJ1-1
abundance: -
CDR3nt: TGTGCCAGCAGCCGGGACAGAAACACTGAAGCTTTCTTT
CDR3aa: CASSRDRNTEAFF

d_gene: TRBD2
v_gene: TRBV2
j_gene: TRBJ2-7
abundance: -
CDR3nt: TGTGCCAGCAGTGAAGTTCTAGCGGGAGTCTACGAGCAGTACTTC
CDR3aa: CASSEVLAGVYEQYF

d_gene: -
v_gene: TRBV14
j_gene: TRBJ1-6
abundance: -
CDR3nt: TGTGCCAGCAGCCAGTGGCGGATTAATTCACCCCTCCACTTT
CDR3aa: CASSQWRINSPLHF

d_gene: -
v_gene: TRBV5-6
j_gene: TRBJ2-5
abundance: once
CDR3nt: TGTGCCAGCAGCTTGCGCCAGGGAGTACAGACCCAGTACTTC
CDR3aa: CASSLRQGVQTQYF

d_gene: -
v_gene: TRBV28
j_gene: TRBJ1-5
abundance: -
CDR3nt: TGTGCCAGCAGCCTACCCGGACTGCCGCCGCATTTT
CDR3aa: CASSLPGLPPHF

d_gene: -
v_gene: TRBV11-1
j_gene: TRBJ2-1
abundance: -
CDR3nt: TGTGCCAGCAGCCTCTTGGGTTACGAGGGGGCGGGAGGAGGTTGGCAGTTCTTC
CDR3aa: CASSLLGYEGAGGGWQFF

d_gene: -
v_gene: TRBV7-2
j_gene: TRBJ1-5
abundance: -
CDR3nt: TGTGCCAGCAGCCCTCGGGGGGGCAATCAGCCCCAGCATTTT
CDR3aa: CASSPRGGNQPQHF

d_gene: -
v_gene: TRBV18
j_gene: TRBJ2-5
abundance: -
CDR3nt: TGTGCCAGCTCATCCTCCCAAGAGACCCAGTACTTC
CDR3aa: CASSSSQETQYF

d_gene: TRBD2
v_gene: TRBV28
j_gene: TRBJ2-3
abundance: -
CDR3nt: TGTGCCAGCACCCCTAGCGGGAGGAGGTTGGATACGCAGTATTTT
CDR3aa: CASTPSGRRLDTQYF

d_gene: TRBD2
v_gene: TRBV7-2
j_gene: TRBJ2-3
abundance: -
CDR3nt: TGTGCCAGCAGCTCACCTGGTAGCGGGAGGCTCACAGATACGCAGTATTTT
CDR3aa: CASSSPGSGRLTDTQYF

d_gene: -
v_gene: TRBV7-6
j_gene: TRBJ2-2
abundance: -
CDR3nt: TGTGCCAGCAGCTTAAGGTTGGGCGGAGAAAACACCGGGGAGCTGTTTTTT
CDR3aa: CASSLRLGGENTGELFF

d_gene: -
v_gene: TRBV5-1
j_gene: TRBJ2-7
abundance: -
CDR3nt: TGCGCCAGCAGCTTGGTGGCAGGGTCGTACGAGCAGTACTTC
CDR3aa: CASSLVAGSYEQYF